The rows below give T cell receptor beta chains drawn from one sample of a study of T cells in Graves' hyperthyroidism and ophthalmopathy. Using its own MiXCR run on the multiplex PCR reads, TCRdb lists one record per CDR3 protein. The sample holds roughly 360,000 distinct CDR3 sequences, approximately 13% seen once. Source material: blood. Every receptor here comes from a young man with Graves' hyperthyroidism that later progressed to Graves' ophthalmopathy. Each CDR3 is given with its conserved first and last residue. Each record gives: V gene, clone size, J gene, CDR3 protein. Clone sizes are given selectively: once, few, many, or a class where the clone is expanded.

TRBV12-3/TRBV12-4	few	TRBJ2-3	CASSFWTGITDTQYF
TRBV2	many	TRBJ1-5	CASSPRVEQPQHF
TRBV27	.	TRBJ2-7	CASNPYGTGSYEQYF
TRBV7-6	many	TRBJ2-7	CASSSRTGATEQYF
TRBV7-9	many	TRBJ2-5	CASSFRDRDLQETQYF
TRBV20-1	many	TRBJ2-2	CSARAGGANTGELFF
TRBV20-1	.	TRBJ2-1	CSACWGSYNEQFF
TRBV29-1	few	TRBJ2-7	CSVEGQAIYEQYF
TRBV28	.	TRBJ2-1	CASSNWRGAHNEQFF
TRBV11-2	many	TRBJ2-3	CASSQDRGYSTDTQYF
TRBV15	few	TRBJ2-5	CATSNNGEGDVQTQYF
TRBV6-1	many	TRBJ1-4	CASSLNRGRNNEKLFF
TRBV18	few	TRBJ1-1	CASSPGERAFF
TRBV19	.	TRBJ1-1	CASSRQPLTTEAFF
TRBV6-5	many	TRBJ1-5	CASSYRASNQPQHF
TRBV5-1	few	TRBJ1-2	CASSFDRELYGYTF
TRBV5-1	.	TRBJ2-3	CASSLARDYSTDTQYF
TRBV10-3	.	TRBJ1-1	CAISESGGGTEAFF
TRBV12-3/TRBV12-4	many	TRBJ2-5	CASSLDRGRETQYF
TRBV24-1	many	TRBJ1-5	CATSDPGTGISSNQPQHF
TRBV12-3/TRBV12-4	many	TRBJ1-6	CASSYGPNSPLHF
TRBV18	few	TRBJ2-2	CASSPRAGQNTGELFF
TRBV11-2	many	TRBJ2-4	CASSLAASGAKNIQYF
TRBV5-4	.	TRBJ1-5	CASSVGRDRGQPQHF
TRBV14	many	TRBJ1-1	CASSQETGGFLGTEAFF
TRBV3-1	many	TRBJ1-1	CASSQVGTLNTEAFF
TRBV20-1	.	TRBJ2-5	CSASRGGAGETQYF
TRBV5-1	.	TRBJ2-2	CASSPHAYTGVGGELFF
TRBV13	few	TRBJ2-3	CASSYDTQYF